The clone carrying this T cell receptor beta chain was counted once. Trimming stripped 4 bases from V and 3 bases from J, with 15 bases between. The CDR3 length is 15 residues. Germline loops: CDR1 ENHRY, CDR2 SYGVKD. Russia was home to the donors, healthy Caucasian individuals aged about 6 to 90. These data originate in a study of blood T cells in healthy people across ages. It was with a sample-barcoded 5' primer and a J-beta primer mix that a second PCR of roughly 7 to 12 cycles was run. Each cDNA molecule, via a template-switch adaptor with 12 random nucleotides, was tagged. TCRdb re-called the 5' RACE reads through MiXCR, storing one row per CDR3 protein. In the table there are under 1,100,000 distinct CDR3 sequences, 20% to 25% of which are singletons. The same data also went into a second study, on T cells of mothers and their children. That report notes: Each child gave around 3 million TCR beta CDR3 reads (each mother, over 8 million).

The sequence derives from a girl aged 2 to 9 in good health. Sequenced sample: blood. The chain joins TRBV10-3 to TRBJ1-1; possibly TRBD1 for D (6 bases). CDR3 loop: CAISGFGGRDTEAFF. The CDR3 nucleotides read TGTGCCATCAGTGGTTTCGGGGGGCGAGACACTGAAGCTTTCTTT.